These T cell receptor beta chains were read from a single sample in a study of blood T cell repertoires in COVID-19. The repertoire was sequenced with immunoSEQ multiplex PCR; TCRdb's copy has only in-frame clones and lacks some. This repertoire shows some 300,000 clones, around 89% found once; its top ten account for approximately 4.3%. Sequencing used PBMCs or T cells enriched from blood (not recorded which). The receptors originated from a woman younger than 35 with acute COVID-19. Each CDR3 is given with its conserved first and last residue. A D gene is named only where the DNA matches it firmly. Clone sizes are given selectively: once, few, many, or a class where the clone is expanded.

CASSLGGGSYNSPLHF | TGTGCCAGCAGTTTAGGCGGGGGCTCCTATAATTCACCCCTCCACTTT | once | TRBJ1-6 | - | TRBV28
CASSLTAGATDTQYF | TGTGCCAGCAGTTTAACGGCGGGAGCCACAGATACGCAGTATTTT | - | TRBJ2-3 | TRBD2 | TRBV27
CASSFAFPGQGVGDTQYF | TGTGCCAGCAGTTTTGCGTTCCCGGGACAGGGGGTGGGAGATACGCAGTATTTT | - | TRBJ2-3 | TRBD1 | TRBV27
CASSEEPSGWNTEAFF | TGTGCCAGCAGTGAAGAGCCATCAGGGTGGAACACTGAAGCTTTCTTT | - | TRBJ1-1 | - | TRBV6-1
CASSQVSGKGEQYF | TGTGCCAGCAGCCAAGTGAGCGGGAAGGGCGAGCAGTACTTC | few | TRBJ2-7 | TRBD2 | TRBV14
CASSDTGSPAYEQYF | TGCGCCAGCAGTGACACGGGAAGCCCTGCCTACGAGCAGTACTTC | - | TRBJ2-7 | - | TRBV10-1
CACPYVNSYEQYF | TGTGCCTGCCCCTACGTGAACTCCTACGAGCAGTACTTC | - | TRBJ2-7 | - | TRBV30
CSASNPGGADTQYF | TGCAGTGCTAGTAATCCGGGGGGGGCAGATACGCAGTATTTT | - | TRBJ2-3 | TRBD2 | TRBV20-1
CASSFSPSGRPLGQASIQYF | TGTGCCAGCAGTTTCTCTCCGAGCGGGAGGCCTCTAGGGCAAGCGTCCATTCAGTACTTC | - | TRBJ2-4 | TRBD2 | TRBV28
CASSAAGGLNQPQHF | TGCGCCAGCAGTGCGGCAGGGGGCCTCAATCAGCCCCAGCATTTT | - | TRBJ1-5 | TRBD1 | TRBV10-2